This T cell receptor (beta chain) stems from a study of blood T cell repertoires in COVID-19. Original methodology: Amplifying reference gene primers gave estimates of nucleated cell counts. Sequencing was performed with immunoSEQ multiplex PCR; in TCRdb, only in-frame clones are kept and a portion is missing. D and trimming were read from the DNA, whereas the V and J calls and clone size are those reported in that table. The profile shows 250,000 or so clones, 70% to 90% of them singletons. V lost 7 bases and J lost 3, with 18 bases in between. The CDR3 totals 15 residues. Germline V lookup: CDR1 MNHEY, CDR2 SVGAGI.

The sequencing input was peripheral blood. The rearrangement joins TRBV6-5 to TRBJ1-2; no definite D call. The TCR originated in a woman under 40 with COVID-19, enrolled during active disease. DNA for the CDR3: TGTGCCAGCATGAGTATGGTAGCGATCGACTATGGCTACACCTTC. As protein: CASMSMVAIDYGYTF.